This T cell receptor beta chain was profiled in a study of blood T cell repertoires in COVID-19. Per the authors' pipeline: The authors estimated nucleated cell counts from reference gene primer amplification. Here immunoSEQ multiplex PCR was the method, and the copy in TCRdb shows in-frame clones only, minus some. V and J calls and clone size are as listed in that table; D and trimming were resolved from the DNA. The sample includes about 340,000 clones, around 87% of them seen just once. It was during active infection that Seattle patients were enrolled and then longitudinally followed. Losses at the gene ends were 0 bases for V and 0 bases for J; bases not matched to a gene: 3. The length of the CDR3 is 17 residues. In germline, CDR1 is MGHRA, CDR2 YSYEKL.

The sample consisted of peripheral blood. The genes are TRBV4-1 and TRBJ2-3, with 10 positions matching TRBD2. The receptor was isolated from a woman aged 45-59 years with COVID-19, enrolled during active disease. The CDR3 nucleotides read TGCGCCAGCAGCCAAGAGGGACTAGCGTCTAGCACAGATACGCAGTATTTT. This translates into CASSQEGLASSTDTQYF.